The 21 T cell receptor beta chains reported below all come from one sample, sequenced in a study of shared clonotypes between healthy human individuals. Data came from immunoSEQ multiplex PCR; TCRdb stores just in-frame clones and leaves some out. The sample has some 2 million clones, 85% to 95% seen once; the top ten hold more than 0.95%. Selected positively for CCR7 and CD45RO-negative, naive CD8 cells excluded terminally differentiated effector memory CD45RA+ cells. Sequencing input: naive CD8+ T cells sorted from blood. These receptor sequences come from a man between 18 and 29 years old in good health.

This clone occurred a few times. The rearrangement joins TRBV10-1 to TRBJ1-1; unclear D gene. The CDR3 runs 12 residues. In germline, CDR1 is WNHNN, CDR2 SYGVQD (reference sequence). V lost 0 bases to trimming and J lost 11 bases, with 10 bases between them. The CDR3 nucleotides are TGCGCCAGCAGTGAGTCGGCAGGTGTGGCTTTCTTT. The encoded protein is CASSESAGVAFF.

The CDR3, as DNA: TGTGCCAGCAGTTTAAGGCCGAGCCTGGGGGCCAACGTCCTGACTTTC. This encodes CASSLRPSLGANVLTF. The chain has TRBV28 and TRBJ2-6; D is unresolved. With 2 bases removed from V and 4 bases from J, the gap between germline ends came to 12 bases. CDR3 length: 16 amino acids. Germline CDR1 MDHEN, CDR2 SYDVKM. The variable domain in full, with the rest retrieved from reference TRBV28 and TRBJ2-6, is DVKVTQSSRYLVKRTGEKVFLECVQDMDHENMFWYRQDPGLGLRLIYFSYDVKMKEKGDIPEGYSVSREKKERFSLILESASTNQTSMYLCASSLRPSLGANVLTFGAGSRLTVL.

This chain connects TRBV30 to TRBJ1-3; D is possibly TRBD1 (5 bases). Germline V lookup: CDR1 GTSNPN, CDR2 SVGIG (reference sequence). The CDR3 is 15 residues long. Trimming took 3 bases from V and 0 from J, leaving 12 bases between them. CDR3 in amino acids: CAWRGDGYSGNTIYF. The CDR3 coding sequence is TGTGCCTGGAGAGGGGACGGGTACTCTGGAAACACCATATATTTT.

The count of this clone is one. The CDR3 reads CASSVGLDGNTIYF. CDR3 sequence (DNA): TGTGCCAGCAGCGTAGGGCTTGATGGAAACACCATATATTTT. The chain uses TRBV9 and TRBJ1-3; no definite D call. CDR1 is SGDLS, CDR2 YYNGEE, per germline. The CDR3 is 14 residues long. The germline V and J ends were trimmed by 0 bases and 3 bases, with 7 bases remaining between them.

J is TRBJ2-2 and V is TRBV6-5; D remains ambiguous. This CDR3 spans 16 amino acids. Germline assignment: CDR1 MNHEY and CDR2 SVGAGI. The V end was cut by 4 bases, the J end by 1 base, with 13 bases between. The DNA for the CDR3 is TGTGCCAGCAGTTCAGACTCTGAACAGAACACCGGGGAGCTGTTTTTT. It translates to CASSSDSEQNTGELFF.

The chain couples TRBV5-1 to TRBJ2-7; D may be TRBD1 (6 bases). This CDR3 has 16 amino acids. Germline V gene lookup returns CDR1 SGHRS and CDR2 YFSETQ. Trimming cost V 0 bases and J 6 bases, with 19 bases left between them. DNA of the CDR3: TGCGCCAGCAGCTTGGTCGGGCCAGGGGATATGAGCGAGCAGTACTTC. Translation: CASSLVGPGDMSEQYF. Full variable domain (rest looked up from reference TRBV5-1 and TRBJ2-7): KAGVTQTPRYLIKTRGQQVTLSCSPISGHRSVSWYQQTPGQGLQFLFEYFSETQRNKGNFPGRFSGRQFSNSRSEMNVSTLELGDSALYLCASSLVGPGDMSEQYFGPGTRLTVT.

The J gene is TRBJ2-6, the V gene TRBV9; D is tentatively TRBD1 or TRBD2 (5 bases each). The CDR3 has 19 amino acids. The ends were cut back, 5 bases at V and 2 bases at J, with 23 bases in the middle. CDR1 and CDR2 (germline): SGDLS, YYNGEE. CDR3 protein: CASSIGVALPRAGANVLTF. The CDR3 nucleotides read TGTGCCAGCAGTATAGGGGTAGCGCTCCCCCGGGCTGGGGCCAACGTCCTGACTTTC.

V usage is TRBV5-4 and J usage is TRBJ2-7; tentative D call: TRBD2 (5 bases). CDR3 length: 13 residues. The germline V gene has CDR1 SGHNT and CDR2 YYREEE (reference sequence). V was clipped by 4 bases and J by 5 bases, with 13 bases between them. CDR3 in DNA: TGTGCCAGCAGCCCTAGAGGGCTAGACGAGCAGTACTTC. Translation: CASSPRGLDEQYF.

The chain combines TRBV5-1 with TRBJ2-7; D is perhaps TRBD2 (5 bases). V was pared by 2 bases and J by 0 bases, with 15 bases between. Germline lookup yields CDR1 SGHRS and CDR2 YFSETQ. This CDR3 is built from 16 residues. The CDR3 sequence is CASSFGSVVSSYEQYF. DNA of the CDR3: TGCGCCAGCAGCTTTGGGAGTGTGGTTAGCTCCTACGAGCAGTACTTC.

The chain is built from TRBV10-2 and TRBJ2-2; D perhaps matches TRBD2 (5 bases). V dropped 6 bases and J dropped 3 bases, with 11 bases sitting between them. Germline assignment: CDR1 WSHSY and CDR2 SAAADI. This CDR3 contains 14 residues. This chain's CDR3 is CASRVEEYTGELFF. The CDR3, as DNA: TGCGCCAGCAGGGTGGAGGAGTACACCGGGGAGCTGTTTTTT.

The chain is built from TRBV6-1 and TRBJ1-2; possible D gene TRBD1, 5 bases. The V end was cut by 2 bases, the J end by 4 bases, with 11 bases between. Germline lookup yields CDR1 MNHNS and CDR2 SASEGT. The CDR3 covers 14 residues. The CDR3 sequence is CASSELGAGYGYTF. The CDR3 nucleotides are TGTGCCAGCAGTGAATTAGGGGCGGGCTATGGCTACACCTTC.

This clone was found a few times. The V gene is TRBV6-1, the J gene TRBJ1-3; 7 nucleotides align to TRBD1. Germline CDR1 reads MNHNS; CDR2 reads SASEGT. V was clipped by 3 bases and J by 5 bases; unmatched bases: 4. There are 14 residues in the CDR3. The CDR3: CASSEQDRRNTIYF. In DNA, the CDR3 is TGTGCCAGCAGTGAGCAGGACAGGAGAAACACCATATATTTT.

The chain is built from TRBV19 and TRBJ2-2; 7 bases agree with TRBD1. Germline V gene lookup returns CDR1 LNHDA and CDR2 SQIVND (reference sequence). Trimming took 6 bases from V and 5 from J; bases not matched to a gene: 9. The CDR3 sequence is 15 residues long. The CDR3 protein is CASRQTGAGTGELFF. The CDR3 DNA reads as TGTGCCAGTAGGCAAACAGGGGCCGGGACCGGGGAGCTGTTTTTT.

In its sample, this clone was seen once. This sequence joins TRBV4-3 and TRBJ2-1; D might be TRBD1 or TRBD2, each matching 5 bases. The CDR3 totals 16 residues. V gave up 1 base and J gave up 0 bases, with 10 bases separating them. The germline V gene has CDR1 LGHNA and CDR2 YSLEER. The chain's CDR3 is CASSQAGTVSYNEQFF. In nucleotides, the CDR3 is TGCGCCAGCAGCCAAGCCGGGACGGTCTCCTACAATGAGCAGTTCTTC.

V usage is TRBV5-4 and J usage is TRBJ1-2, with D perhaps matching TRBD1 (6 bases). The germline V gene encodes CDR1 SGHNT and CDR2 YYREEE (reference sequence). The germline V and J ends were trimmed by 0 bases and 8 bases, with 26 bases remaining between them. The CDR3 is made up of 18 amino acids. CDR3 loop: CASSLGAPPTVQGNGYTF. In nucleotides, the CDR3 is TGTGCCAGCAGCTTGGGGGCCCCGCCTACCGTACAGGGAAACGGCTACACCTTC.

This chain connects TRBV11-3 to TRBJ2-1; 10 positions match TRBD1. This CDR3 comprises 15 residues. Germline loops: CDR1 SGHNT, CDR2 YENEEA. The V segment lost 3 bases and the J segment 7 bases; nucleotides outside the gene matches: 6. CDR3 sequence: CASSFPGQGINEQFF. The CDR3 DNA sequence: TGTGCCAGCAGCTTTCCGGGACAGGGGATAAATGAGCAGTTCTTC.

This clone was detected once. In DNA, the CDR3 is TGTGCCAGCAGCTCCGTCAAGATCGAGCAGTACTTC. This encodes CASSSVKIEQYF. This chain joins TRBV7-8 and TRBJ2-7, with D unresolved. The germline CDR1 and CDR2 sequences are SGHVS and FQNEAQ. The CDR3 is 12 amino acids. Trimming pared 4 bases from V and 6 bases from J, leaving 10 bases between.

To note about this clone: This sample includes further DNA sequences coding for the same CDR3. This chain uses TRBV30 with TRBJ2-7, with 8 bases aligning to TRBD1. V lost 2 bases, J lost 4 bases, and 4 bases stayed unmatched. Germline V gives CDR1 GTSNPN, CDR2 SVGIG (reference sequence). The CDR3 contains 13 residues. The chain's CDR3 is CAWSPDRAYEQYF. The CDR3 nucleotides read TGTGCCTGGAGTCCGGACAGGGCTTACGAGCAGTACTTC.

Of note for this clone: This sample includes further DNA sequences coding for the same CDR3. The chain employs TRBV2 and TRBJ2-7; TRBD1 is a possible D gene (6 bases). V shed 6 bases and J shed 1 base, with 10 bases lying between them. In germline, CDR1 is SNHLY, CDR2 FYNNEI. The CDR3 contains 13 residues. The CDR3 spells CASSWDTSYEQYF. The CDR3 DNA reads TGTGCCAGCAGCTGGGACACGTCCTACGAGCAGTACTTC.

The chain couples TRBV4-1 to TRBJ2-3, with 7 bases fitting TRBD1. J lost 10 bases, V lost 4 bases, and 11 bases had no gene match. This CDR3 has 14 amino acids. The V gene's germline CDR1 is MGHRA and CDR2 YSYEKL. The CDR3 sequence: CASSPRQGIGAQYF. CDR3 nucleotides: TGCGCCAGCAGCCCTCGACAGGGAATCGGAGCGCAGTATTTT.

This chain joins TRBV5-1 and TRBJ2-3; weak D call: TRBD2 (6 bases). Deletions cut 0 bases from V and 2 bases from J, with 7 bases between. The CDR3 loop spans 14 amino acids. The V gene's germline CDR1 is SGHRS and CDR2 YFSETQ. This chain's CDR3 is CASSLGDFTDTQYF. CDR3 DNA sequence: TGCGCCAGCAGCTTGGGGGACTTCACAGATACGCAGTATTTT. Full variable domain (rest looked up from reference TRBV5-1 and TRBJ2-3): KAGVTQTPRYLIKTRGQQVTLSCSPISGHRSVSWYQQTPGQGLQFLFEYFSETQRNKGNFPGRFSGRQFSNSRSEMNVSTLELGDSALYLCASSLGDFTDTQYFGPGTRLTVL.